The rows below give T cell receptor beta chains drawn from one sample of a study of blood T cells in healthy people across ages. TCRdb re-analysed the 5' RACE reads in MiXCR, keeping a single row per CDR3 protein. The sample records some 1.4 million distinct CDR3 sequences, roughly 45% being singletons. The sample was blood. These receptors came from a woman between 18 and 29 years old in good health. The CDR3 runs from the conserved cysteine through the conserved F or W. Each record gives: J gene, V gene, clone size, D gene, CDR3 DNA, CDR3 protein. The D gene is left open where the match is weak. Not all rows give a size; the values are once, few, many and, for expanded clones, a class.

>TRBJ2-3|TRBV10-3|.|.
TGTGCCATCGGCGGGGCAGTGGGCGAACCTAGCACAGGTACGCAGTATTTT
CAIGGAVGEPSTGTQYF
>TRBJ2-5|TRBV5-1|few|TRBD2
TGCGCCAGCAGCTCGGGACTATCCGAGACCCAGTACTTC
CASSSGLSETQYF
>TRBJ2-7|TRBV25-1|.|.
TGTGCCAGCAGCGAGGGACATAGCTCCTACGAGCAGTACTTC
CASSEGHSSYEQYF
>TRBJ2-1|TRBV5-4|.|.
TGTGCCAGCAGTACAGGCACTGACCTCTCCTACAATGAGCAGTTCTTC
CASSTGTDLSYNEQFF
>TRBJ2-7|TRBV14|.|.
TGTGCCAGCAGCCAACTGACGGGTTACAATGAGCAGTACTTC
CASSQLTGYNEQYF
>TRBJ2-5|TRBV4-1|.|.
TGCGCCAGCAGCCAAGAGGCGGGCAGTTTGGGGGAGACCCAGTACTTC
CASSQEAGSLGETQYF
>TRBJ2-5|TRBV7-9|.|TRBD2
TGTGCCAGCAGGCCCAGCGGGGGGTATCAAGAGACCCAGTACTTC
CASRPSGGYQETQYF
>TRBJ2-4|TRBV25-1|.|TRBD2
TGTGCCAGCAGAAAATTAGCGGGGGGGCCGGATCAGAACATTCAGTACTTC
CASRKLAGGPDQNIQYF
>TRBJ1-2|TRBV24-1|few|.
TGTGCCACCAGTGATGGGGGTACAGACTATGGCTACACCTTC
CATSDGGTDYGYTF
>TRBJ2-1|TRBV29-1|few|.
TGCAGCGTTGTTTTGGGTGGGGTGAGCTCCTACAATGAGCAGTTCTTC
CSVVLGGVSSYNEQFF
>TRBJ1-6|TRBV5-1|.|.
TGCGCCAGCAGCCCGGGGGTCGAAAATTCACCCCTCCACTTT
CASSPGVENSPLHF
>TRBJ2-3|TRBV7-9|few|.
TGTGCCAGCAGCTTAAGGTCCGGGGACCCCACAGATACGCAGTATTTT
CASSLRSGDPTDTQYF
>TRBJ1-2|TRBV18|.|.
TGTGCCAGCTCACCACAGGAGGGGTCGGACTATGGCTACACCTTC
CASSPQEGSDYGYTF
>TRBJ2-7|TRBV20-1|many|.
TGCAGTGCTCAACGGAGCTCCTACGAGCAGTACTTC
CSAQRSSYEQYF
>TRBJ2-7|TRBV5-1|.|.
TGCGCCAGCAGCTTTGGGGCCCAAGTCGGGGAGCAGTACTTC
CASSFGAQVGEQYF
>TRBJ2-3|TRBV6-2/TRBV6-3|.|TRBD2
TGTGCCAGCAGCTACGGACTAGCGGGGGGAGTTGGTACGCAGTATTTT
CASSYGLAGGVGTQYF
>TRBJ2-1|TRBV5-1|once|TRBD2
TGCGCCAGCAGCCCCCGGACTAGCGGGGAGTTTAGCTCCTACAATGAGCAGTTCTTC
CASSPRTSGEFSSYNEQFF